This TCR beta chain was sequenced during a study of T cells in Graves' hyperthyroidism and ophthalmopathy. Study-wide results and caveats: Classification by a 13 V-J model distinguished ophthalmopathy from stable hyperthyroidism. Expanded thyroid clonotypes (above 0.001) were mostly also found in blood.

The CDR3 consists of 12 residues. V trimming: 4 bases; J trimming: 6 bases; junction bases outside the gene matches: 5. CDR1 is DFQATT and CDR2 is SNEGSKA in the germline V gene (reference sequence). Hyperthyroidism, newly diagnosed and lasting under 2 months, affected patients aged 18 to 65. It was 8 to 10 ml of fresh peripheral blood that supplied the PBMCs. This clonotype has at least ten counts. Its target is unknown. The CDR3 regions of TCR beta were amplified from RNA transcripts. When the TCR CDR3 underwent first-round RT-PCR, the HTBI primer set was used. TCRdb re-derived calls from the multiplex PCR reads in MiXCR, one entry per CDR3 protein. This repertoire shows 200,000 to 250,000 distinct CDR3 sequences, roughly 18% found once; its top ten account for around 50%.

The TCR originated in a middle-aged man with Graves' hyperthyroidism. The chain joins TRBV20-1 to TRBJ1-1, with 7 bases matching TRBD1. The sample taken for sequencing was blood. CDR3 DNA sequence: TGCAGTGCTAAGGGACAGCTGGCTGAAGCTTTCTTT. Translation gives CSAKGQLAEAFF.